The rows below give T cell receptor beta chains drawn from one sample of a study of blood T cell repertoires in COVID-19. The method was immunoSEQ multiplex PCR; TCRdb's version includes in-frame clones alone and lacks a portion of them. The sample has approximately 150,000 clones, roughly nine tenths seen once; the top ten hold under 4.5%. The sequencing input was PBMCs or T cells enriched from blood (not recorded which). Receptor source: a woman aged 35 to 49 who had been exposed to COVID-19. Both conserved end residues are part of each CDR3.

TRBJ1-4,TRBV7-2,CASSPSGLSSEKLFF
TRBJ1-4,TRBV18,CASSPPAGISEKLFF
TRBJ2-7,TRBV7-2,CASSSRGAYEQYF
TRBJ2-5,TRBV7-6,CASSPVSDFTQYF
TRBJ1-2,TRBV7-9,CASSLSRQANYGYTF
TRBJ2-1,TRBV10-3,CAIRGLAGGNEQFF
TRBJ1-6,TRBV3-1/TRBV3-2,CASSIRTGGNSPLHF
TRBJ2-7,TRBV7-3,CASSSSGGYEQYF
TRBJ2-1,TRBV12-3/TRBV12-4,CASSRGLAGQFF
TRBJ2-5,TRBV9,CASSVVSDQETQYF
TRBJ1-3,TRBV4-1,CASSQDDSSGGNTIYF
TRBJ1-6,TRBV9,CASSVAGHRLPYNSPLHF
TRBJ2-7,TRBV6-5,CASSYADRVYEQYF
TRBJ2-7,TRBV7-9,CASSLVADSYEQYF
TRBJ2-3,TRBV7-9,CASSSKNGLAGGPDTQYF
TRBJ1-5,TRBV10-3,CAISESGGYSNQPQHF
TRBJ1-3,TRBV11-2,CASSLAGQGSGNTIYF
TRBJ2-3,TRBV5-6,CASSARTGWTDTQYF
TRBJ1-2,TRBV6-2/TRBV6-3,CASSPPLRQVNYGYTF
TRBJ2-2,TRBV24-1,CATSKGAATGELFF
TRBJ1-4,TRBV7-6,CASSEQGAGEKLFF
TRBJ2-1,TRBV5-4,CASSLPGESSYNEQFF
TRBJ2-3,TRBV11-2,CASSFGSSADTQYF
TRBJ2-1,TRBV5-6,CASSLGRNNEQFF
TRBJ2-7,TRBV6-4,CASSPSGTGVYEQYF
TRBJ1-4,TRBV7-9,CASSYGQPNEKLFF
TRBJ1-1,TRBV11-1,CASSARTGWETEAFF
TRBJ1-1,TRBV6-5,CASSKPGITEAFF
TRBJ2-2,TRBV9,CASSVGGYGELFF
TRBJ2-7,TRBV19,CASRSAGASSYEQYF